These 17 T cell receptor beta chains were sequenced from one sample in a study of OX40 agonist ivuxolimab in advanced cancers. Using immunoSEQ multiplex PCR, the repertoire was profiled, and TCRdb retains in-frame clones only, with some absent. Altogether tens of thousands of clones are present, around four fifths being singletons, with the ten largest covering 1.2%. This sample comprised CD4+ or CD8+ T cells sorted from blood, obtained in a trial of the OX40 agonist ivuxolimab. These receptors were obtained from an adult with an advanced solid tumor such as melanoma, head and neck, liver or kidney cancer.

The CDR3 here is CASSPRGAYGYTF. The CDR3 DNA reads as TGTGCCAGCTCACCTCGAGGGGCCTATGGCTACACCTTC. V and J are TRBV18 and TRBJ1-2, with D possibly matching TRBD1 (5 bases). This CDR3 has 13 residues. Germline V CDR1 and CDR2: KGHSH, LQKENI. V was trimmed by 3 bases and J by 4 bases, leaving 9 bases between them.

This clone was counted once. The rearrangement links TRBV11-2 to TRBJ2-1; D unclear. CDR3 length: 14 residues. V lost 5 bases, J lost 10 bases, and 18 bases lay in between. The germline V gene has CDR1 SGHAT and CDR2 FQNNGV. CDR3 sequence (DNA): TGTGCCAGCAGCGTGTGGGGAAGTTCAGCGGAGCAGTTCTTC. It is translated as CASSVWGSSAEQFF. Together with reference TRBV11-2 and TRBJ2-1, the CDR3 gives the full variable domain: EAGVAQSPRYKIIEKRQSVAFWCNPISGHATLYWYQQILGQGPKLLIQFQNNGVVDDSQLPKDRFSAERLKGVDSTLKIQPAKLEDSAVYLCASSVWGSSAEQFFGPGTRLTVL.

The rearrangement links TRBV5-6 to TRBJ2-4; TRBD1 might be the D (5 bases). The CDR3 sequence is 15 residues long. Germline loops: CDR1 SGHDT, CDR2 YYEEEE. The V end lost 4 bases, the J end lost 3 bases, and 14 bases lay between the germline ends. The CDR3 loop reads CASSETAFGKNIQYF. The CDR3 DNA follows: TGTGCCAGCAGCGAGACAGCCTTCGGCAAAAACATTCAGTACTTC.

The CDR3 region is CASSPKTGNTEAFF. CDR3 DNA sequence: TGTGCCAGCAGCCCGAAAACAGGGAACACTGAAGCTTTCTTT. This chain uses TRBV5-6 with TRBJ1-1, with D possibly matching TRBD1 (5 bases). Germline V gene sequence: CDR1 SGHDT, CDR2 YYEEEE. V lost 4 bases to trimming and J lost 1 base, with 11 bases between them. This CDR3 contains 14 residues.

The genes are TRBV7-2 and TRBJ2-3; 7 positions match TRBD2. The CDR3 extends over 15 amino acids. V was clipped by 2 bases and J by 3 bases; unmatched bases: 5. Germline V gene sequence: CDR1 SGHTA, CDR2 FQGNSA. The CDR3: CASSLWREGTDTQYF. CDR3 coding DNA: TGTGCCAGCAGCTTATGGAGGGAGGGAACAGATACGCAGTATTTT.

The chain employs TRBV21-1 and TRBJ2-7; the listed D gene, TRBD1, was not tested against the DNA. TRBV21-1 is annotated as a pseudogene. The CDR3 covers 15 residues. The chain's CDR3 is CASTKPLDRGHEQYF. CDR3 in DNA: TGTGCCAGCACCAAACCCCTAGACAGGGGCCACGAGCAGTACTTC.

This clone was recorded only once. This sequence joins TRBV18 and TRBJ2-3; possible D gene TRBD2, 6 bases. Looked up from germline, CDR1 is KGHSH and CDR2 is LQKENI. With 4 bases removed from V and 2 bases from J, the gap between germline ends came to 19 bases. The CDR3 has 17 residues. CDR3 DNA: TGTGCCAGCTCACACGCTCTCCGCGGGATCCACACAGATACGCAGTATTTT. Residues: CASSHALRGIHTDTQYF.

The gene calls are TRBV4-1 and TRBJ1-4, with TRBD1 as a possible D gene (5 bases). The V end was cut by 0 bases, the J end by 5 bases, with 10 bases between. Germline CDR1 is MGHRA and CDR2 is YSYEKL. This CDR3 has 15 residues. The CDR3 coding sequence is TGCGCCAGCAGCCAAGATGGGGCAGAGAATGAAAAACTGTTTTTT. Protein product: CASSQDGAENEKLFF.

This chain links TRBV28 with TRBJ2-1; D is unclear. The CDR3 is made up of 13 amino acids. CDR1 MDHEN and CDR2 SYDVKM come from the germline V gene. Trimming cost V 5 bases and J 0 bases, with 5 bases left between them. The CDR3 reads CASSLSSYNEQFF. Here the CDR3 DNA reads TGTGCCAGCAGTCTCAGCTCCTACAATGAGCAGTTCTTC.

This chain connects TRBV7-7 to TRBJ2-2; possibly TRBD1 for D (5 bases). The CDR3 has 14 amino acids. The V gene's germline CDR1 is SSHAT and CDR2 FNYEAQ (reference sequence). Trimming pared 6 bases from V and 0 bases from J, leaving 8 bases between. This chain's CDR3 is CASSSTANTGELFF. The CDR3 bases are TGTGCCAGCAGTTCGACAGCGAACACCGGGGAGCTGTTTTTT.

This rearrangement joins TRBV7-9 to TRBJ2-5, with 9 nucleotides matching TRBD2. Per the germline V gene, CDR1 is SEHNR and CDR2 is FQNEAQ (reference sequence). CDR3 length equals 16 residues. The V and J ends lost 5 bases and 3 bases, in that order; junction bases with no gene match: 10. The DNA for the CDR3 is TGTGCCAGCAGCGGTATCCTGACTAGCGGAGAAGAGACCCAGTACTTC. It specifies CASSGILTSGEETQYF.

This clone was found a few times. The chain uses TRBV5-8 and TRBJ2-7; D possibly corresponds to TRBD1 (7 bases). This CDR3 has 15 residues. Per germline, CDR1 SGHTS and CDR2 YDEGEE. The V gene lost 1 base and the J gene lost 9 bases, with 20 bases spanning the gap. The CDR3, as DNA: TGTGCCAGCAGCTTGCAGGGGGGCGGCGGTCGCGGGCAGTACTTC. Translated, it gives CASSLQGGGGRGQYF.

The rearrangement uses TRBV27 and TRBJ1-1, with D possibly being TRBD1 (5 bases). The V end lost 10 bases, the J end lost 6 bases, and 21 bases lay between the germline ends. The CDR3 totals 14 residues. From germline, CDR1 is MNHEY and CDR2 SMNVEV (reference sequence). CDR3 in amino acids: CATRERGKWAEAFF. In nucleotides, the CDR3 is TGTGCCACCAGGGAGAGGGGCAAGTGGGCTGAAGCTTTCTTT.

The rearrangement links TRBV11-2 to TRBJ2-4; 12 bases align to TRBD2. This CDR3 spans 18 amino acids. Germline V gives CDR1 SGHAT, CDR2 FQNNGV. J was trimmed by 2 bases and V by 5 bases; bases with no gene match: 10. The CDR3 here is CASSPPLLAGGTKNIQYF. The DNA of the CDR3 is TGTGCCAGCAGCCCACCCTTACTAGCGGGAGGTACCAAAAACATTCAGTACTTC.

CDR3 loop: CASSLALAPGELFF. The CDR3 DNA reads TGTGCCAGCAGCTTAGCGCTTGCTCCCGGGGAGCTGTTTTTT. The rearrangement uses TRBV7-9 and TRBJ2-2; D gene uncertain. The CDR3 has 14 amino acids. Germline CDR1 is SEHNR and CDR2 is FQNEAQ (reference sequence). V was trimmed by 0 bases and J by 6 bases, leaving 8 bases between them. Full variable domain (outside the CDR3, taken from reference TRBV7-9 and TRBJ2-2): DTGVSQNPRHKITKRGQNVTFRCDPISEHNRLYWYRQTLGQGPEFLTYFQNEAQLEKSRLLSDRFSAERPKGSFSTLEIQRTEQGDSAMYLCASSLALAPGELFFGEGSRLTVL.

The rearrangement joins TRBV28 to TRBJ1-1, with D possibly being TRBD1 (6 bases). The CDR3 sequence is 15 residues long. Trimming removed 2 bases from V and 7 bases from J, with 17 bases in between. Per the germline V gene, CDR1 is MDHEN and CDR2 is SYDVKM. The CDR3 coding sequence is TGTGCCAGCAGTTTACATATTCAGGGGAAGGTTGAAGCTTTCTTT. Protein sequence: CASSLHIQGKVEAFF.

The CDR3 DNA follows: TGTGCCAGCAGCTTTATGAGACTAGCGGGAGCGGATACGCAGTATTTT. This sequence encodes CASSFMRLAGADTQYF. V and J are TRBV7-2 and TRBJ2-3; 12 bases agree with TRBD2. V trimming: 3 bases; J trimming: 6 bases; junction bases outside the gene matches: 7. The CDR3 covers 16 residues. Germline assignment: CDR1 SGHTA and CDR2 FQGNSA. Together with reference TRBV7-2 and TRBJ2-3, the CDR3 gives the full variable domain: GAGVSQSPSNKVTEKGKDVELRCDPISGHTALYWYRQSLGQGLEFLIYFQGNSAPDKSGLPSDRFSAERTGGSVSTLTIQRTQQEDSAVYLCASSFMRLAGADTQYFGPGTRLTVL.